This T cell receptor (beta chain) appears in the sequencing data of a study of human T cells and chemical hapten exposure. The sample's time point: patch test 1, 2 weeks after DPC sensitization. Specified treatment: therapeutic diphenylcyclopropenone sensitization with weekly scalp DPC. Including both end residues, the CDR3 is 19 amino acids long. Germline lookup yields CDR1 ENHRY and CDR2 SYGVKD. A remark on this clonotype: The DNA is left out, because the CDR3 cannot be placed on it with certainty; the CDR3 is given as TCRdb lists it.

TCRdb analysed the RACE reads with MiXCR anew, one entry per CDR3 protein. The sample lists nearly 350,000 distinct CDR3 sequences; roughly 6.9% were seen once. The clonotype originates from a woman aged 18-29 years with alopecia areata. Some clones in this sample may be carry-over from other donors' samples. The rearrangement joins TRBV10-3 to TRBJ2-3; the DNA was not compared with TRBD1, the D call given in the table. The specimen was whole blood, collected in connection with sensitization to the hapten diphenylcyclopropenone (DPC). The CDR3 region is CAISESMFSGPGVTDTQYF.